This T cell receptor (beta chain) appears in the sequencing data of a study of T cell repertoires in ileal Crohn's disease. Turning to the study itself: Median disease duration was 7.9 years; 35% smoked at surgery. All patients had surgery for stricturing (61%) or penetrating (around 40%) disease. About half received postoperative treatment, some ten with thiopurines and under 20 anti-TNF. Study results and caveats: High-frequency clones were more common in sorted CD8 than CD4 cells.

With respect to this clone: Its antigen is not known.

The CDR3 is made up of 16 amino acids. The germline gives CDR1 KGHSH, CDR2 LQKENI. The germline V and J ends were trimmed by 5 bases and 0 bases, with 13 bases remaining between them. Only in-frame clones appear in the TCRdb table, and some are missing; sequencing was by immunoSEQ multiplex PCR. The sample yields roughly 13,000 clones, roughly nine tenths seen once. This TCR came from an adult with Crohn's disease. The rearrangement joins TRBV18 to TRBJ2-2; D might be TRBD2 (5 bases). Sample: ileal tissue. CDR3 sequence (DNA): TGTGCCAGCTCATCGCTGGAGGTCTCGAACACCGGGGAGCTGTTTTTT. It is translated as CASSSLEVSNTGELFF.